This T cell receptor (beta chain) was recorded in a study of molecular identifiers for immune sequencing clone quantification (dated by TCRdb to about 2018). Background on the whole study: For a replicate experiment, RNA from around 20,000 or 99,000 naive CD8 T cells was divided into five aliquots, of which four were sequenced. The study was a methods study using CD8 T cells to benchmark molecular-identifier clustering-based TCR repertoire sequencing (MIDCIRS) and TCR RNA copy counting.

The library relied on PCR. Reads for this sample came from a NextSeq 500. Preparation of bulk TCR libraries followed a previously described approach, with the TCR primers listed in Table S5. The Qiagen AllPrep DNA/RNA kit was used to purify total RNA. Before any analysis, reads coming from multiple sequencing runs of the same library were combined into one pool. In the paper's pipeline: Only reads with exact TCR constant sequence were kept, trimmed to 150 nt, and grouped by their 12-nt molecular barcodes. Reads in each barcode group were sub-clustered using a 15% Levenshtein threshold, and a quality-weighted consensus sequence was built for each RNA molecule. Non-functional sequences were removed, as were lower-count sequences one edit away from another. Based on a fit of two negative binomial distributions, barcode sub-clusters having less than 20% of the maximum read count were discarded. Starting from the raw public reads, TCRdb applied fastp trimming at Q25, assembled clones with MiXCR and retained in-frame beta chains. Each CDR3 protein appears once, grouped with its most common genes and DNA. The V and J calls follow TCRdb's processing rather than the paper's. The sample table holds roughly 320,000 distinct CDR3 sequences, of which roughly 24% were seen once. The ten largest clones add up to about 0.71% of the sample.

The research as a whole found: Even against a background of 750,000 to 1,000,000 naive CD8 T cells, spiked-in Jurkat TCR RNA amounting to a single cell's worth was reported to be detectable. Highly expanded clone sizes could be underestimated because identical TCR molecules may share a barcode. In CMV-specific effector cells, clones with more than 20 RNA copies accounted for over 99% of molecules, whereas in naive cells such clones accounted for under 1%. The naive libraries included spiked-in Jurkat TCR RNA (10 copies' worth), and this RNA is not part of the donor repertoire. When barcode sub-clustering was omitted, TCR diversity was inflated by chimeric consensus sequences, with chimeras reaching as high as 47%. Modeling gave approximately 3 recovered TCR RNA copies per cell versus about 10 by digital PCR, implying roughly 28% capture efficiency.

As regards this clonotype: Its antigen is still unknown. It may be a read error: a sequence one base away is much more abundant.

Naive CD8 T cell libraries were made from approximately 20,000 to 1,000,000 sorted cells using 10%, 30% or 50% of purified RNA. Naive CD8 T cells, defined as CD8+CD4-CCR7+CD45RA+, were FACS-sorted into RLT Plus buffer on a BD FACSAria II. To test detection sensitivity, Jurkat RNA equivalent to more than 8 TCR copies was spiked into samples of about 19,000-1,100,000 naive CD8 T cells. CD8 T cells were enriched with RosetteSep CD8+ T Cell Enrichment Cocktail and Ficoll-Paque, followed by ACK red cell lysis. The specimen was naive CD8+ T cells from blood, with Jurkat cell RNA spiked in. The cell subset or site label, read with the paper, signifies: FACS-sorted CD8+CD4-CCR7+CD45RA+ naive T cells. The TCR was taken from a human donor in good health. Some libraries in this study had Jurkat cell RNA spiked in.

The CDR3 here reads CAIGESTEKLFF. The DNA reads TGTGCCATCGGTGAGTCGACCGAAAAACTGTTTTTT. The rearranged chain carries TRBV10-3 and TRBJ1-4; the D gene assignment is ambiguous. The germline V gene provides CDR1 ENHRY and CDR2 SYGVKD. The CDR3 starts with the cysteine, ends with the phenylalanine, and has 12 residues. The only DNA kept is the CDR3, 36 bases in frame from the first base.